This T cell receptor beta chain was identified in a study of human CD8 memory T cell subsets. Study results and limitations: Estimation by Chao1 suggested that stem-like memory T cells had more diversity than did precursor exhausted T cells. There was only minimal overlap between the repertoires of stem-like memory and precursor exhausted T cells. Stem-like memory and precursor exhausted T cell populations exhibited comparably high diversity, in distinction to effector memory cells.

For this clonotype: Its target is unknown.

This CDR3 contains 13 residues. Germline CDR1 ENHRY, CDR2 SYGVKD. Libraries targeted TCR beta using 5' RACE with UMIs. In the authors' workflow: Each TCR beta library had roughly 2,700 to 20,000 functional CDR3 beta clonotypes. Reprocessing the 5' RACE reads, TCRdb reports a single entry for every CDR3 protein and omits DNA. TCRdb, not the original authors, processed these V and J calls. The sample totals around 5,000 distinct CDR3 sequences. The chain has TRBV10-3 and TRBJ2-5; TCRdb selects TRBD1, and the lack of DNA leaves this call unchecked. This clonotype originated in a human donor in good health. The sequencing input was CD8+ effector memory T cells (TEM) sorted from PBMCs. The subset: effector memory CD8 T cells, CCR7- CD45RO+ CD95+. CDR3 residues: CAIGPQGRETQYF.